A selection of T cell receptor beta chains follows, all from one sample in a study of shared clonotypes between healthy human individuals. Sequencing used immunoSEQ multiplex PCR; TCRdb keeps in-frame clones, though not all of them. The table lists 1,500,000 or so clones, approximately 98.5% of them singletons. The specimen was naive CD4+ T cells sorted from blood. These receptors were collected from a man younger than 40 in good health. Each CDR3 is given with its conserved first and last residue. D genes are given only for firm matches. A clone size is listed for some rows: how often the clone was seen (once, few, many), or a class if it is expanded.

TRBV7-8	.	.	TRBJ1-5	TGTGCCAGCAGCTATCAGAGGGGAGGTGACAGGACGTTTGACCAAAGCAATCAGCCCCAGCATTTT	CASSYQRGGDRTFDQSNQPQHF
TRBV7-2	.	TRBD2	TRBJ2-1	TGTGCCAGCAGCTTCTTAGCGGGAGGTGGTTACAATGAGCAGTTCTTC	CASSFLAGGGYNEQFF
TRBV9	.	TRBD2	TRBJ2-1	TGTGCCAGCAGCGTTCTAGCGGGAAGCTACAATGAGCAGTTCTTC	CASSVLAGSYNEQFF
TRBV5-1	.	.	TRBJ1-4	TGCGCCAGCAGTCGCAATCCGGGACCAAAGGGGGAAAAACTGTTTTTT	CASSRNPGPKGEKLFF
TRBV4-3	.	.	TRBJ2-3	TGCGCCAGCAGCCGCCAGGGATTGGGTGGCACAGATACGCAGTATTTT	CASSRQGLGGTDTQYF
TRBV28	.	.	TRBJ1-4	TGTGCCAGCAGTTTATTGAGGCAGGGTAGGAATGAAAAACTGTTTTTT	CASSLLRQGRNEKLFF
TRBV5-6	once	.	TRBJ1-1	TGTGCCAGCAGCCCCCAGATGCGGGGCACTGAAGCTTTCTTT	CASSPQMRGTEAFF
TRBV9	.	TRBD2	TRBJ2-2	TGTGCCAGCAGCGTAATGGGAAAGACTAGCGGGAAGACCGGGGAGCTGTTTTTT	CASSVMGKTSGKTGELFF
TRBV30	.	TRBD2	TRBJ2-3	TGTGCCTGGAGGCGGGAGGGCCTCACAGATACGCAGTATTTT	CAWRREGLTDTQYF
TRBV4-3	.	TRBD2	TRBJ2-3	TGCGCCAGCAGCCAAGAGACTAGCATAGGAGATACGCAGTATTTT	CASSQETSIGDTQYF
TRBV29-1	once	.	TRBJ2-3	TGCAGCGTGTCAGATACGCAGTATTTT	CSVSDTQYF
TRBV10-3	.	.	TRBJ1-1	TGTGCCATCAGTGAGCCGGCCGGTGGTGAAGGTCCGAGGGCTTTCTTT	CAISEPAGGEGPRAFF
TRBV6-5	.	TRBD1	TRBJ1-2	TGTGCCAGCAACCAACAGGGGGACTATGGCTACACCTTC	CASNQQGDYGYTF
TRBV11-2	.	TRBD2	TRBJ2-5	TGTGCCAGCAGCCCTCCGGGACTAGCTTTAAAAGAGACCCAGTACTTC	CASSPPGLALKETQYF
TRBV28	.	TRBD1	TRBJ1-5	TGTGCCAGCAGTACGACAGGGCGATTGTCCAATCAGCCCCAGCATTTT	CASSTTGRLSNQPQHF